The 9 T cell receptor beta chains in this list originate from one sample, sequenced in a study of shared clonotypes between healthy human individuals. CD8 cells classed as naive were CD45RO-negative and positively selected for CCR7, excluding terminally differentiated effector memory CD45RA+ cells. The assay was immunoSEQ multiplex PCR, and TCRdb's table has in-frame clones only and misses some. This table has around 600,000 clones, 95% to 98% appearing once. Sequenced sample: naive CD8+ T cells sorted from blood. The receptor set was obtained from a man aged 25 to 40 in good health.

This chain joins TRBV11-2 and TRBJ1-1; possible D gene TRBD1, 5 bases. The V gene's germline CDR1 is SGHAT and CDR2 FQNNGV. V dropped 5 bases and J dropped 0 bases, with 22 bases sitting between them. The CDR3 extends over 18 amino acids. CDR3 sequence: CASSGNTGGGPLNTEAFF. As DNA, the CDR3 is TGTGCCAGCAGCGGGAATACGGGGGGAGGGCCATTGAACACTGAAGCTTTCTTT. Full variable domain (outside the CDR3, taken from reference TRBV11-2 and TRBJ1-1): EAGVAQSPRYKIIEKRQSVAFWCNPISGHATLYWYQQILGQGPKLLIQFQNNGVVDDSQLPKDRFSAERLKGVDSTLKIQPAKLEDSAVYLCASSGNTGGGPLNTEAFFGQGTRLTVV.

This clone was picked up one time. The V gene is TRBV5-6, the J gene TRBJ2-7; weak D call: TRBD2 (6 bases). The CDR3 has 14 amino acids. V lost 0 bases, J lost 4 bases, and 11 bases lay in between. Germline CDR1 and CDR2: SGHDT and YYEEEE. Here the CDR3 DNA reads TGTGCCAGCAGCTTGGGACTAGTCCCGTACGAGCAGTACTTC. It codes for CASSLGLVPYEQYF.

The chain employs TRBV10-2 and TRBJ2-7; D might be TRBD2 (6 bases). Between the trimmed V and J ends, which lost 7 bases and 5 bases, there was a span of 18 bases. The CDR3 is 14 residues long. Germline V gene data show CDR1 as WSHSY and CDR2 as SAAADI. The CDR3 DNA is TGCGCCAGCAAACTCACGGAGGGAGTCGACGAGCAGTACTTC. Translation gives CASKLTEGVDEQYF.

This chain uses TRBV7-6 with TRBJ2-7; TRBD2 matches 8 bases. CDR3 size: 14 residues. Germline CDR1 reads SGHVS; CDR2 reads FNYEAQ. J gave up 7 bases and V 5 bases, and 10 bases lay outside the gene matches. The CDR3 DNA sequence: TGTGCCAGCAGCGAGCGGGGACTAGGGACTGAGCAGTACTTC. It translates to CASSERGLGTEQYF.

The genes are TRBV27 and TRBJ2-7, with D unresolved. Germline-derived CDR1 and CDR2 are MNHEY and SMNVEV (reference sequence). The length of the CDR3 is 14 residues. V shed 3 bases and J shed 5 bases, with 14 bases lying between them. The CDR3 DNA sequence: TGTGCCAGCAGTTTGGGGAAGGCGAAAGACGAGCAGTACTTC. It translates to CASSLGKAKDEQYF.

The rearrangement uses TRBV9 and TRBJ2-5; D call uncertain. This CDR3 contains 15 residues. Germline V CDR1 and CDR2: SGDLS, YYNGEE. V was cut by 0 bases and J by 5 bases, with 14 bases left in between. The CDR3 region is CASSVEDATRETQYF. CDR3 DNA: TGTGCCAGCAGCGTAGAGGACGCGACGAGGGAGACCCAGTACTTC.

V gene TRBV14 combines with J gene TRBJ2-7, with 11 bases aligning to TRBD2. Germline assignment: CDR1 SGHDN and CDR2 FVKESK. With 4 bases clipped from V and 1 base from J, the junction kept 9 bases outside the gene matches. The CDR3 spans 17 residues. CDR3 DNA sequence: TGTGCCAGCAGCCCTTTTAGCGGGAGGGCCCTTTCCTACGAGCAGTACTTC. Translation: CASSPFSGRALSYEQYF. The full variable domain, its missing parts supplied by reference TRBV14 and TRBJ2-7, is EAGVTQFPSHSVIEKGQTVTLRCDPISGHDNLYWYRRVMGKEIKFLLHFVKESKQDESGMPNNRFLAERTGGTYSTLKVQPAELEDSGVYFCASSPFSGRALSYEQYFGPGTRLTVT.

This chain connects TRBV5-1 to TRBJ1-4; TRBD1 matches at 9 bases. Germline V gene sequence: CDR1 SGHRS, CDR2 YFSETQ. The CDR3 sequence is 16 residues long. V lost 4 bases, J lost 2 bases, and 6 bases stayed unmatched. The CDR3 nucleotides are TGCGCCAGCAGCGAGGGACAGGGAGTCACTAATGAAAAACTGTTTTTT. Protein sequence: CASSEGQGVTNEKLFF.

The chain recombines TRBV19 with TRBJ2-2; D unresolved. The CDR3 extends over 12 amino acids. The germline V gene has CDR1 LNHDA and CDR2 SQIVND (reference sequence). V was clipped by 3 bases and J by 6 bases, with 5 bases between them. CDR3: CASSIYSGELFF. CDR3 sequence (DNA): TGTGCCAGTAGTATCTACTCCGGGGAGCTGTTTTTT.